Listed below are T cell receptor beta chains from one sample, sequenced in a study of blood T cell repertoires in COVID-19. The method was immunoSEQ multiplex PCR; TCRdb's version includes in-frame clones alone and lacks a portion of them. The table lists hundreds of thousands of clones, more than 85% of them singletons. The sample comprised peripheral blood. The receptor set was obtained from a man aged 40-49 years with acute or convalescent COVID-19. The CDR3 runs from the conserved cysteine through the conserved F or W. A D gene is named only where the DNA matches it firmly. Rows may omit the clone size; those that give it use once, few, many or a size class.

clone_size: -; d_call: TRBD1; j_call: TRBJ1-1; v_call: TRBV20-1; cdr3_nt: TGCAGTGCTAGTCTTGACAGGGTGGGCACTGAAGCTTTCTTT; cdr3_aa: CSASLDRVGTEAFF
clone_size: -; d_call: TRBD1; j_call: TRBJ1-6; v_call: TRBV5-6; cdr3_nt: TGTGCCAGCAGCCCCACAGGGGACCATTCACCCCTCCACTTT; cdr3_aa: CASSPTGDHSPLHF
clone_size: -; d_call: TRBD1; j_call: TRBJ2-5; v_call: TRBV28; cdr3_nt: TGTGCCAGCAGGGCAGGGGGCCTCGGGACCCAGTACTTC; cdr3_aa: CASRAGGLGTQYF
clone_size: once; d_call: -; j_call: TRBJ1-6; v_call: TRBV27; cdr3_nt: TGTGCCAGCAGCTCGGTCCCATCGGGACTGTTCAATTCACCCCTCCACTTT; cdr3_aa: CASSSVPSGLFNSPLHF
clone_size: -; d_call: -; j_call: TRBJ1-1; v_call: TRBV7-9; cdr3_nt: TGTGCCAGCAGCCCGATATCCGGGGGGAGAACTGAAGCTTTCTTT; cdr3_aa: CASSPISGGRTEAFF
clone_size: -; d_call: TRBD2; j_call: TRBJ2-3; v_call: TRBV27; cdr3_nt: TGTGCCAGCACCCCACTAGCGGGAGGTTCAGATACGCAGTATTTT; cdr3_aa: CASTPLAGGSDTQYF
clone_size: -; d_call: -; j_call: TRBJ2-1; v_call: TRBV3-1/TRBV3-2; cdr3_nt: TGTGCCAGCAGCCACTCCCGGGAGCAGTTCTTC; cdr3_aa: CASSHSREQFF
clone_size: -; d_call: TRBD1; j_call: TRBJ2-5; v_call: TRBV7-9; cdr3_nt: TGTGCCAGCAGCCAGACAGGGGGACAAGAGACCCAGTACTTC; cdr3_aa: CASSQTGGQETQYF
clone_size: -; d_call: -; j_call: TRBJ1-5; v_call: TRBV24-1; cdr3_nt: TGTGCCACCAGGAGAGACAGTTATAGCAATCAGCCCCAGCATTTT; cdr3_aa: CATRRDSYSNQPQHF
clone_size: -; d_call: TRBD2; j_call: TRBJ2-1; v_call: TRBV7-3; cdr3_nt: TGTGCCAGCAGCGGGGCGGGAGGGCTGATCAATGAGCAGTTCTTC; cdr3_aa: CASSGAGGLINEQFF
clone_size: -; d_call: -; j_call: TRBJ2-5; v_call: TRBV7-9; cdr3_nt: TGTGCCAGCAGCTTGGGAAGGGACTCCAAGGGAGAGACCCAGTACTTC; cdr3_aa: CASSLGRDSKGETQYF
clone_size: -; d_call: TRBD1; j_call: TRBJ1-2; v_call: TRBV9; cdr3_nt: TGTGCCAGCAGCGAGGGGACAGGGAGTACCTATGGCTACACCTTC; cdr3_aa: CASSEGTGSTYGYTF
clone_size: -; d_call: TRBD1; j_call: TRBJ1-6; v_call: TRBV19; cdr3_nt: TGTGCCAGTAGTACCGACAGGGCGATAACGAGCTCCTATAATTCACCCCTCCACTTT; cdr3_aa: CASSTDRAITSSYNSPLHF
clone_size: -; d_call: TRBD1; j_call: TRBJ2-4; v_call: TRBV28; cdr3_nt: TGTGCCAGCAGGGAATGGACAGGGCGGGCAAAAAACATTCAGTACTTC; cdr3_aa: CASREWTGRAKNIQYF
clone_size: -; d_call: TRBD1; j_call: TRBJ2-7; v_call: TRBV11-1; cdr3_nt: TGTGCCAGCAGCCGAGACAGGGTGGTATCCTACGAGCAGTACTTC; cdr3_aa: CASSRDRVVSYEQYF
clone_size: few; d_call: -; j_call: TRBJ1-5; v_call: TRBV19; cdr3_nt: TGTGCCAGTATCGACAGGCTTGATACTCAGCCCCAGCATTTT; cdr3_aa: CASIDRLDTQPQHF
clone_size: -; d_call: TRBD2; j_call: TRBJ2-1; v_call: TRBV5-8; cdr3_nt: TGTGCCAGCAGCTTGGGCGGGAGGGCCAAGATCAATGAGCAGTTCTTC; cdr3_aa: CASSLGGRAKINEQFF